Listed below are T cell receptor beta chains from one sample, sequenced in a study of identical twins. TCRdb redid the calling of the 5' RACE reads with MiXCR, one entry per CDR3 protein. The sample consists of 200,000 to 250,000 distinct CDR3 sequences, more than 12% of them appearing once. The material sequenced was memory (CD45RO+) T cells sorted from blood. These receptor sequences come from a woman aged 18-30 years in good health. The CDR3 runs from the conserved cysteine through the conserved F or W. A D gene is named only where the DNA matches it firmly. Clone size is not always given. Where it is, it says once, few, many or a class for expanded clones.

-	TRBV20-1	few	TRBJ2-3	14	CSATVPSDTDTQYF	TGCAGTGCTACCGTCCCTAGCGACACAGATACGCAGTATTTT
-	TRBV28	-	TRBJ2-1	12	CASGGLGNEQFF	TGTGCCAGCGGGGGACTGGGCAATGAGCAGTTCTTC
-	TRBV5-1	-	TRBJ1-2	14	CASSLGQDIPLKTF	TGCGCCAGCAGCTTAGGTCAGGACATTCCTCTAAAGACCTTC
-	TRBV20-1	many	TRBJ2-3	14	CSAPLGSSTDTQYF	TGCAGTGCCCCATTAGGGAGTAGCACAGATACGCAGTATTTT
TRBD1	TRBV6-5	-	TRBJ2-7	16	CASSYADYRGAYEQYF	TGTGCCAGCAGTTACGCGGATTACAGGGGGGCCTACGAGCAGTACTTC
-	TRBV7-9	-	TRBJ2-7	15	CASSSLADNSYEQYF	TGTGCCAGCAGCTCGTTAGCGGATAACTCCTACGAGCAGTACTTC
-	TRBV7-2	-	TRBJ1-5	15	CASSLTGPSNQPQHF	TGTGCCAGCAGCTTAACTGGGCCAAGCAATCAGCCCCAGCATTTT
TRBD1	TRBV20-1	few	TRBJ2-4	16	CSARDPRQGGTNIQYF	TGCAGTGCTAGAGATCCCCGACAGGGGGGGACGAACATTCAGTACTTC
-	TRBV6-5	few	TRBJ1-2	15	CASSYNRRGAHGYTF	TGTGCCAGCAGTTACAACCGCCGGGGGGCTCATGGCTACACCTTC
-	TRBV29-1	once	TRBJ1-2	14	CSGSLLGVTNGYTF	TGCAGCGGTTCCTTACTGGGGGTTACGAATGGCTACACCTTC
-	TRBV25-1	-	TRBJ1-1	18	CASSESEWQVARNTEAFF	TGTGCCAGCAGTGAATCGGAGTGGCAGGTGGCGCGGAACACTGAAGCTTTCTTT
TRBD1	TRBV12-3/TRBV12-4	-	TRBJ1-2	15	CASSFYSGTGYGYTF	TGTGCCAGCAGTTTTTATTCAGGGACAGGGTATGGCTACACCTTC
-	TRBV29-1	few	TRBJ1-6	13	CSVAGQPNSPLHF	TGCAGCGTAGCGGGACAACCAAATTCACCCCTCCACTTT
-	TRBV11-3	few	TRBJ1-1	13	CASSLSRPCEAFF	TGTGCCAGCAGCTTATCTCGTCCCTGTGAAGCTTTCTTT
TRBD2	TRBV5-1	-	TRBJ2-1	20	CASSLDLGLAGGGSYNEQFF	TGCGCCAGCAGCTTGGATCTTGGTCTAGCGGGGGGTGGGTCCTACAATGAGCAGTTCTTC
-	TRBV6-5	-	TRBJ2-1	11	CASAGYNEQFF	TGTGCCAGCGCGGGGTACAATGAGCAGTTCTTC
-	TRBV5-1	-	TRBJ2-5	13	CASSLVVAETQYF	TGCGCCAGCAGCTTGGTAGTAGCGGAGACCCAGTACTTC
-	TRBV20-1	-	TRBJ2-1	12	CSASSASNEQFF	TGCAGTGCGTCTAGTGCATCCAATGAGCAGTTCTTC
TRBD1	TRBV7-2	few	TRBJ2-2	15	CAGSVGQANTGELFF	TGTGCCGGGTCAGTCGGACAGGCTAACACCGGGGAGCTGTTTTTT
-	TRBV27	-	TRBJ2-5	12	CASSHPRETQYF	TGTGCCAGCAGTCACCCACGGGAGACCCAGTACTTC
-	TRBV6-1	few	TRBJ2-3	13	CASSIPGADTQYF	TGTGCCAGCAGTATCCCGGGGGCAGATACGCAGTATTTT
-	TRBV14	few	TRBJ1-6	18	CASSPLNYRSSANSPLHF	TGTGCCAGCAGCCCCTTAAATTACCGTAGCTCGGCTAATTCACCCCTCCACTTT
-	TRBV29-1	many	TRBJ2-1	13	CSVGEGAVDEQFF	TGCAGCGTTGGGGAGGGGGCGGTTGATGAGCAGTTCTTC
-	TRBV5-1	many	TRBJ2-3	13	CASSSSLADTQYF	TGCGCCAGCAGCTCCTCCCTAGCGGATACGCAGTATTTT
-	TRBV5-1	few	TRBJ2-2	15	CASSEKNLGSGELFF	TGCGCCAGCAGCGAGAAAAACCTGGGATCCGGGGAGCTGTTTTTT
-	TRBV6-5	-	TRBJ2-1	15	CASSYGGSLGYEQFF	TGTGCCAGCAGTTACGGTGGGAGTCTTGGATATGAGCAGTTCTTC
-	TRBV20-1	-	TRBJ1-3	12	CSAVGGGNTIYF	TGCAGTGCTGTAGGGGGTGGAAACACCATATATTTT
-	TRBV19	few	TRBJ2-5	14	CASSIGLYQETQYF	TGTGCCAGTAGTATCGGACTCTACCAAGAGACCCAGTACTTC
TRBD2	TRBV12-3/TRBV12-4	many	TRBJ2-1	16	CASSQGTSHSRDEQFF	TGTGCCAGCAGTCAGGGGACTAGCCATAGCAGAGATGAGCAGTTCTTC
-	TRBV5-1	many	TRBJ1-6	13	CASSLESSSPLHF	TGCGCCAGCAGCTTGGAGTCCAGCTCACCCCTCCACTTT
-	TRBV6-1	-	TRBJ1-2	13	CASSPTTMLGYTF	TGTGCCAGCAGTCCGACCACGATGCTGGGCTACACCTTC
-	TRBV7-2	-	TRBJ2-3	14	CASSSGGWSDTQYF	TGTGCCAGCAGCTCCGGGGGTTGGTCAGATACGCAGTATTTT
TRBD1	TRBV11-1	many	TRBJ1-2	14	CASSDPGTGDGYTF	TGTGCCAGCAGCGATCCCGGGACAGGGGATGGCTACACCTTC
-	TRBV6-5	-	TRBJ1-2	13	CASSLTDDYGYTF	TGTGCCAGCAGTTTAACGGACGACTATGGCTACACCTTC
TRBD1	TRBV7-2	few	TRBJ2-7	17	CASSLVGGARSAYEQYF	TGTGCCAGCAGCTTAGTAGGGGGCGCACGAAGCGCCTACGAGCAGTACTTC
-	TRBV29-1	many	TRBJ2-3	12	CSVAGDTDTQYF	TGCAGCGTTGCCGGGGACACAGATACGCAGTATTTT
TRBD2	TRBV6-5	many	TRBJ2-5	16	CASSYGTSGGQETQYF	TGTGCCAGCAGTTACGGGACTAGCGGGGGACAAGAGACCCAGTACTTC
TRBD2	TRBV6-2/TRBV6-3	few	TRBJ2-3	15	CASIPAAAGSDTQYF	TGTGCCAGCATCCCGGCCGCAGCGGGGTCCGATACGCAGTATTTT